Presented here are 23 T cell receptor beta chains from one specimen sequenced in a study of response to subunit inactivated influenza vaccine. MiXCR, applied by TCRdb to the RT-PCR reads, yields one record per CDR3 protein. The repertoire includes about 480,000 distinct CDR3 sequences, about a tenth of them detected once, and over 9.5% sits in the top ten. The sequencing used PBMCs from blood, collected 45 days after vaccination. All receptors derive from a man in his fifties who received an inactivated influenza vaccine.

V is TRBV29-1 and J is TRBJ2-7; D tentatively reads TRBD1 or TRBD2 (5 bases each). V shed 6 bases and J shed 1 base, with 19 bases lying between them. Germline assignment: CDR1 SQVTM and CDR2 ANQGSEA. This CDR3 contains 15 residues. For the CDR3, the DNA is TGCAGCGTCCTCTTGGGGAGAGGGGTATCCTACGAGCAGTACTTC. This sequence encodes CSVLLGRGVSYEQYF.

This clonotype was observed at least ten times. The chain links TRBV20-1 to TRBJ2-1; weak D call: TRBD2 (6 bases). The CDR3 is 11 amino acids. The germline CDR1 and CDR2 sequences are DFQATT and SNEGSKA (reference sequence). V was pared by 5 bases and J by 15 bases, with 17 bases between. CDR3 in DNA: TGCAGTGCTCACCCACGGGAGCTTTGGTTCTTC. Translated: CSAHPRELWFF.

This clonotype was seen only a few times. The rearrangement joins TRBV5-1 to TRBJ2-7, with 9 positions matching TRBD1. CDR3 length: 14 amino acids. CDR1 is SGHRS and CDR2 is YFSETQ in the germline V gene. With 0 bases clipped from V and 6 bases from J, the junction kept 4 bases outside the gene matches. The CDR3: CASSLDRGHLEQYF. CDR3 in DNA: TGCGCCAGCAGCTTGGACAGGGGGCATCTCGAGCAGTACTTC.

For the CDR3, the DNA is TGCAGTGCTAGGAAACAGGGGGGAGAGACCCAGTACTTC. Translated, it gives CSARKQGGETQYF. The J gene is TRBJ2-5, the V gene TRBV20-1; 8 nucleotides match TRBD1. From germline, CDR1 is DFQATT and CDR2 SNEGSKA (reference sequence). This CDR3 comprises 13 residues. The V gene end was trimmed by 3 bases and the J gene end by 4 bases; junction bases not matched to a gene: 4.

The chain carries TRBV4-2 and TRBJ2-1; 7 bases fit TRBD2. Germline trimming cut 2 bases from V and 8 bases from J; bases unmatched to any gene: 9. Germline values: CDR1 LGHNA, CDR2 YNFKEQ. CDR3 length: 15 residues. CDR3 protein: CASSQRSGVLDEQFF. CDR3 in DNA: TGTGCCAGCAGCCAACGGAGCGGGGTCCTCGATGAGCAGTTCTTC.

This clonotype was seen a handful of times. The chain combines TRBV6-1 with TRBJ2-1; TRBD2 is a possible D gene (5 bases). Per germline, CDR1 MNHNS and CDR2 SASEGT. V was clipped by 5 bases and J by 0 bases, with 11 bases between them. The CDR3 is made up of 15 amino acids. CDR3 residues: CASSTGESSYNEQFF. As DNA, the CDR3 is TGTGCCAGCAGTACCGGGGAAAGCTCCTACAATGAGCAGTTCTTC.

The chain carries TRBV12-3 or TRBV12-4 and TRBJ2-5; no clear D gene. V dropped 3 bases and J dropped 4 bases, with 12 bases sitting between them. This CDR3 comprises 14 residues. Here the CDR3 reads CASSFRLGVETQYF. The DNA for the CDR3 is TGTGCCAGCAGTTTCAGATTGGGTGTAGAGACCCAGTACTTC.

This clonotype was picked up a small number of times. In DNA, the CDR3 is TGCAGTGCTAGAGGAGACAGGGGGGTCAATGAGCAGTTCTTC. It specifies CSARGDRGVNEQFF. The chain is built from TRBV20-1 and TRBJ2-1; 9 nucleotides agree with TRBD1. Germline V gives CDR1 DFQATT, CDR2 SNEGSKA (reference sequence). The CDR3 spans 14 residues. The ends lost 1 base at V and 6 bases at J; junction bases unmatched: 4.

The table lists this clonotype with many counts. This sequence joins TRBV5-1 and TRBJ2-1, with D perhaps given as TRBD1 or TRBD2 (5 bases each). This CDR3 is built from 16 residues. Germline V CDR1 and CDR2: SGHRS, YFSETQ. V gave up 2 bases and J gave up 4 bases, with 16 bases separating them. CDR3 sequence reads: CASSFSGQGRYNEQFF. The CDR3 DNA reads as TGCGCCAGCAGCTTTTCAGGGCAGGGACGTTACAATGAGCAGTTCTTC. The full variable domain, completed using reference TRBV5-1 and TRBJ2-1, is KAGVTQTPRYLIKTRGQQVTLSCSPISGHRSVSWYQQTPGQGLQFLFEYFSETQRNKGNFPGRFSGRQFSNSRSEMNVSTLELGDSALYLCASSFSGQGRYNEQFFGPGTRLTVL.

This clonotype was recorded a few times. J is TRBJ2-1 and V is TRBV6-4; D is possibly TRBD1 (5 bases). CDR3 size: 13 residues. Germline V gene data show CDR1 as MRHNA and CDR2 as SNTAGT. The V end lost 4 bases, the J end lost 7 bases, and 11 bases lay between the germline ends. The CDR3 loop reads CASSVSRGNEQFF. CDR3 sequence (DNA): TGTGCCAGCAGTGTATCTAGGGGAAATGAGCAGTTCTTC.

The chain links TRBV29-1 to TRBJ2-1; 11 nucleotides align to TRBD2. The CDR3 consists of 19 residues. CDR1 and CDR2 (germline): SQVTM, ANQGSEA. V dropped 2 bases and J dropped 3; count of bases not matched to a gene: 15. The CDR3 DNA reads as TGCAGCGTTGAAAAACTGTCAACCGGGACTAGCGGAATCTACAATGAGCAGTTCTTC. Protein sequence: CSVEKLSTGTSGIYNEQFF.

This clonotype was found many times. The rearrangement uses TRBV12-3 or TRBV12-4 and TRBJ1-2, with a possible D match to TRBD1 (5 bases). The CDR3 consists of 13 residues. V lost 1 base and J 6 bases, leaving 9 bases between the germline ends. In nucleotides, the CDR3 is TGTGCCAGCAGTTTAGACGGGACCCATGGCTACACCTTC. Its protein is CASSLDGTHGYTF.

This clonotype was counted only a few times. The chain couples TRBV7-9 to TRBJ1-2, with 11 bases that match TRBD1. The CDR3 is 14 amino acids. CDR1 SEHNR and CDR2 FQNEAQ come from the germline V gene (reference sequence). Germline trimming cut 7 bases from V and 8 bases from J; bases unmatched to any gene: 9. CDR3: CASKPGQGVKGYTF. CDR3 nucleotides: TGTGCCAGCAAACCGGGACAGGGGGTAAAAGGCTACACCTTC.

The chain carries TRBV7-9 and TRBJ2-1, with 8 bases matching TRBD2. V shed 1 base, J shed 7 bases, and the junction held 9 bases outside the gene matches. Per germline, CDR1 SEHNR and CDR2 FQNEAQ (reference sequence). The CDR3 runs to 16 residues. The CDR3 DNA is TGTGCCAGCAGCTTAGTGGGAGCGGGGGATTGGAATGAGCAGTTCTTC. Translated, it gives CASSLVGAGDWNEQFF.

CDR3 coding DNA: TGTGCCAGCAGCTTTGGGACATCTTCCTACGAGCAGTACTTC. As protein: CASSFGTSSYEQYF. This rearrangement joins TRBV5-6 to TRBJ2-7; the D gene is possibly TRBD1 (6 bases). The CDR3 has 14 residues. Germline loops: CDR1 SGHDT, CDR2 YYEEEE. Between the trimmed V and J ends, which lost 2 bases and 1 base, there was a span of 10 bases.

The CDR3 reads CASRSGKTGWWTGELFF. In nucleotides, the CDR3 is TGTGCCAGCAGGAGCGGCAAGACAGGGTGGTGGACCGGGGAGCTGTTTTTT. The chain employs TRBV7-6 and TRBJ2-2; 7 bases fit TRBD1. The CDR3 sequence is 17 residues long. CDR1 SGHVS and CDR2 FNYEAQ come from the germline V gene. V lost 6 bases, J lost 5 bases, and 15 bases stayed unmatched.

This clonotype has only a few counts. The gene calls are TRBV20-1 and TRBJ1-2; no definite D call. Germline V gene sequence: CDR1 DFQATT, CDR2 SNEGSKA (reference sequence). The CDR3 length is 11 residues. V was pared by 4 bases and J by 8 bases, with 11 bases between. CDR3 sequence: CSAMSGWGYTF. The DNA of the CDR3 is TGCAGTGCTATGTCGGGTTGGGGCTACACCTTC.

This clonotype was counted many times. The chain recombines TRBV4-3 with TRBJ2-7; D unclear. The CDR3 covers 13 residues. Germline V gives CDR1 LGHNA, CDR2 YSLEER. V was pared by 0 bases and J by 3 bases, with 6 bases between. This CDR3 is CASSQERNYEQYF. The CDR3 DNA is TGCGCCAGCAGCCAAGAACGTAACTACGAGCAGTACTTC.

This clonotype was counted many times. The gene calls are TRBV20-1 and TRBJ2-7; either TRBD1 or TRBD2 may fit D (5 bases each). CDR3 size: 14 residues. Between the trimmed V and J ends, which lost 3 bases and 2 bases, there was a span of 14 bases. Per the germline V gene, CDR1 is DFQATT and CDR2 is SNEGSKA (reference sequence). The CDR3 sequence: CSASGGPRTYEQYF. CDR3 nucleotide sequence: TGCAGTGCTAGTGGGGGACCTAGGACCTACGAGCAGTACTTC.

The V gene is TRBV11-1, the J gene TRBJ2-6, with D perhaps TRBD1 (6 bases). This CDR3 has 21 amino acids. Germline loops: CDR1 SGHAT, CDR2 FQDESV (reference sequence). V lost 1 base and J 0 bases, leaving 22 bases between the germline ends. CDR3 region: CASSLGLGGRGRSSGANVLTF. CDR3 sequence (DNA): TGTGCCAGCAGCTTAGGATTAGGTGGCAGGGGACGGAGCTCTGGGGCCAACGTCCTGACTTTC.

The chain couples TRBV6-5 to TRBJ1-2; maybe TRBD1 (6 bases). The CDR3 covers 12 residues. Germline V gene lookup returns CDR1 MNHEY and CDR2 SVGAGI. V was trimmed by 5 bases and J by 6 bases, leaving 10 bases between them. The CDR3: CASSVGGHGYTF. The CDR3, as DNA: TGTGCCAGCAGTGTGGGGGGCCATGGCTACACCTTC.

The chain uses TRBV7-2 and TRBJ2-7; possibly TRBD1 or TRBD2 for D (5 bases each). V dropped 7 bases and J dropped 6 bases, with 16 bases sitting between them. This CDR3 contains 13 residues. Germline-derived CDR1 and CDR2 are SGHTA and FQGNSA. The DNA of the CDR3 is TGTGCCAGCACCCCGTCCCCAGGGAGCGAGCAGTACTTC. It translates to CASTPSPGSEQYF.

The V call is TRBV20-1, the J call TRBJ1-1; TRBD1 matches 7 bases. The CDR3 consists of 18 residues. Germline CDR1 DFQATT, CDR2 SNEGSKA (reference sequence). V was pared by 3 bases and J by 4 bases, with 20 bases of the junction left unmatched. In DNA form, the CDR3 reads TGCAGTGCTAGCGGGGGAGGGACAGTCCGAGGGTTGGGCACTGAAGCTTTCTTT. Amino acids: CSASGGGTVRGLGTEAFF.